This TCR beta chain came from a study of T cells after yellow fever vaccination. This clonotype has at least ten counts. MiXCR, run by TCRdb on the 5' RACE reads, gives a single entry per CDR3 protein. The sample yields 40,000 to 50,000 distinct CDR3 sequences, roughly 7.1% seen once. The CDR3 has 16 amino acids. Germline V lookup: CDR1 LGHDT, CDR2 YNNKEL (reference sequence). The J segment lost 2 bases and the V segment lost 4 bases, leaving 5 bases of the junction unmatched. The chain recombines TRBV3-1 with TRBJ2-7; TRBD2 agrees at 13 bases. This TCR was sampled from a man aged 30 to 45 who received the YFV17D yellow fever vaccine. The specimen comprised CD8+ T cells not binding an NS4B(214-222) dextramer, sorted from PBMCs, sampled 45 days after the yellow fever booster vaccination. CDR3 sequence: CASSPYGLAGAYEQYF. As DNA, the CDR3 is TGTGCCAGCAGCCCCTATGGACTAGCGGGAGCCTACGAGCAGTACTTC.